This TCR beta chain derives from a study of blood T cell repertoires in COVID-19. Study-level background: From the United States, Italy and Spain came samples of acute and convalescent COVID-19. PBMCs, B-cell-depleted T cells, or T cells provided the cDNA or gDNA that made up the material.

Germline values: CDR1 MNHEY, CDR2 SVGEGT. V shed 3 bases and J 0 bases; nucleotides not matched to a gene: 8. This CDR3 has 19 residues. The table came from immunoSEQ multiplex PCR; TCRdb's copy has only in-frame clones and leaves some out. The repertoire holds tens of thousands of clones, 82% seen once, with roughly 30% in the top ten. This chain connects TRBV6-2 or TRBV6-3 to TRBJ1-6; the match to TRBD1 covers 10 bases. The TCR sequence derives from a human donor in a cohort sampled during active COVID-19. The material sequenced was peripheral blood. CDR3 region: CASSYEDRGRLSYNSPLHF. The CDR3 nucleotides read TGTGCCAGCAGTTATGAAGACAGGGGGCGACTCTCCTATAATTCACCCCTCCACTTT.